This TCR beta chain was found in a study of T-cell memory formation after mild COVID-19. As regards this clonotype: Its target is unknown.

CDR3 length: 16 amino acids. The ends lost 8 bases at V and 0 bases at J; junction bases unmatched: 10. Whole-study findings and limits: CD4+ contracting clones were mainly CM and EM; CD8+ ones, EMRA.

MiXCR was run by TCRdb on the 5' RACE reads, yielding one entry per CDR3 protein. Altogether approximately 350,000 distinct CDR3 sequences are present, under 30% being singletons, with the ten largest covering about 14%. Sequenced sample: PBMCs or a T cell subset sorted from them (not recorded which). V usage is TRBV12-3 or TRBV12-4 and J usage is TRBJ2-7, with 10 bases aligning to TRBD2. This clonotype originated in an adult woman who had mild COVID-19 (a few samples of this study predate the infection). Cell type and time point are not known. The CDR3 nucleotides are TGTGCCAGCTCACGGGTAGCGGGGGGACCCTCCTACGAGCAGTACTTC. Protein product: CASSRVAGGPSYEQYF.